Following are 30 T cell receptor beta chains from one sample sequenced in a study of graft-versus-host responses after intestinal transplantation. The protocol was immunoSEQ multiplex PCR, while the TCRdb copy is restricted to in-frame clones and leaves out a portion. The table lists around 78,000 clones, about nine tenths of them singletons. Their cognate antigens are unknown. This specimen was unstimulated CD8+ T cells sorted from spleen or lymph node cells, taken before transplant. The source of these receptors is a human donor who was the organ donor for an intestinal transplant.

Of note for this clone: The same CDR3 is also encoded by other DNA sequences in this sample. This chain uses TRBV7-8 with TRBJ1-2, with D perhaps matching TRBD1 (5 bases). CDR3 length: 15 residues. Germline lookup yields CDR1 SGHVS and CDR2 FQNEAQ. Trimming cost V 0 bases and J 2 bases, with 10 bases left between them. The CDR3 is CASSLASGVNYGYTF. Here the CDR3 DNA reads TGTGCCAGCAGCTTAGCGTCGGGGGTCAACTATGGCTACACCTTC.

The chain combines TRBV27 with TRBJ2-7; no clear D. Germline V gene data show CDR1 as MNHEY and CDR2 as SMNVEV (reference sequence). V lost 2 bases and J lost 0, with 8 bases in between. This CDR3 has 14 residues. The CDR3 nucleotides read TGTGCCAGCAGTTTAGCCAGAGTCTCCTACGAGCAGTACTTC. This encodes CASSLARVSYEQYF.

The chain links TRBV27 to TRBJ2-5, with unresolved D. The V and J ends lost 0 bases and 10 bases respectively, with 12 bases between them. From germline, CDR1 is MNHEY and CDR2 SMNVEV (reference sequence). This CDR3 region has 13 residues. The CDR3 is CASSLSGPLDQYF. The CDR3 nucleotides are TGTGCCAGCAGTTTATCCGGGCCCTTAGACCAGTACTTC.

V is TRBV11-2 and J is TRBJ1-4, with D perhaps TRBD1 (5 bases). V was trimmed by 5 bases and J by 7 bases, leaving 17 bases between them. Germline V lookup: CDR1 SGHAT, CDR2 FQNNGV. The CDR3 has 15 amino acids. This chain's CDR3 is CASSPAGVSGEKLFF. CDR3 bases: TGTGCCAGCAGCCCCGCGGGGGTGTCTGGTGAAAAACTGTTTTTT.

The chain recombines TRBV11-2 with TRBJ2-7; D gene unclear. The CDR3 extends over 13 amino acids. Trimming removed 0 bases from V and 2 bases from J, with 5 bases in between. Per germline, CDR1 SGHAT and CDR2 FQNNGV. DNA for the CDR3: TGTGCCAGCAGCTTAGATTGGCCCTACGAGCAGTACTTC. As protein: CASSLDWPYEQYF. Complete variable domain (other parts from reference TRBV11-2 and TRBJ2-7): EAGVAQSPRYKIIEKRQSVAFWCNPISGHATLYWYQQILGQGPKLLIQFQNNGVVDDSQLPKDRFSAERLKGVDSTLKIQPAKLEDSAVYLCASSLDWPYEQYFGPGTRLTVT.

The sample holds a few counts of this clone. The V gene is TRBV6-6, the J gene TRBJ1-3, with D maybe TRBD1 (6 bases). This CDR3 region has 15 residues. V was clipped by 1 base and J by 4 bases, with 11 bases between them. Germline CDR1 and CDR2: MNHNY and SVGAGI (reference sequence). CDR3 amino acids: CASSYLAGVGNTIYF. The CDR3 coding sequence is TGTGCCAGCAGTTACTTGGCAGGGGTAGGAAACACCATATATTTT.

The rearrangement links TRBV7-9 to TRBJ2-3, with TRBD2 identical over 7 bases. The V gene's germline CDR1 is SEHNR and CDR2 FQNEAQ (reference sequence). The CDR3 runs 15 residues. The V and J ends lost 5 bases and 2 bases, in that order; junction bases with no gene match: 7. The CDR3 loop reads CASSQVLATTDTQYF. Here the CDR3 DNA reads TGTGCCAGCAGCCAAGTACTAGCGACCACAGATACGCAGTATTTT.

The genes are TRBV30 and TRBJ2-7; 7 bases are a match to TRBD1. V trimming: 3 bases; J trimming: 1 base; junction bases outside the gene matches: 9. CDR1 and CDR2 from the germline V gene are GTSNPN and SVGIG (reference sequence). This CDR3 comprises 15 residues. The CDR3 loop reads CAWRRDRDFSYEQYF. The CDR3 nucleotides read TGTGCCTGGAGGAGGGACAGAGACTTTTCCTACGAGCAGTACTTC.

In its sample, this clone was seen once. The CDR3 nucleotides read TGTGCCACCAGCTCACTAGCGGGGCCACGGAGCTCCTACGAGCAGTACTTC. It codes for CATSSLAGPRSSYEQYF. J is TRBJ2-7 and V is TRBV15; 10 bases line up with TRBD2. Germline CDR1 is LNHNV and CDR2 is YYDKDF (reference sequence). The CDR3 runs to 17 residues. With 5 bases clipped from V and 0 bases from J, the junction kept 10 bases outside the gene matches.

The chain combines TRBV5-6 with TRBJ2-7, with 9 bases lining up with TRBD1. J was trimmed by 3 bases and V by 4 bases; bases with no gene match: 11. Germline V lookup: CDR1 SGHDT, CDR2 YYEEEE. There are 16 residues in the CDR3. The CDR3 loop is CASSPPTGTGYYEQYF. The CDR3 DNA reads TGTGCCAGCAGCCCACCAACCGGGACAGGGTACTACGAGCAGTACTTC.

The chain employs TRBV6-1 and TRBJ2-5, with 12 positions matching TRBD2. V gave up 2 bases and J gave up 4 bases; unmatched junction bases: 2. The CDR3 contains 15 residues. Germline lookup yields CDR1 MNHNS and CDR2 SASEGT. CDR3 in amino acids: CASSELAGGIETQYF. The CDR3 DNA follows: TGTGCCAGCAGTGAACTAGCGGGGGGGATAGAGACCCAGTACTTC.

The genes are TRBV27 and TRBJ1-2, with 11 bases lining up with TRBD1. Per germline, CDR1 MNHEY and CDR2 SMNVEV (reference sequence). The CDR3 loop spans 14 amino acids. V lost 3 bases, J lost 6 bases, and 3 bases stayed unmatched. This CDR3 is CASSFGTGGHGYTF. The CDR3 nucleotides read TGTGCCAGCAGTTTCGGGACAGGGGGTCATGGCTACACCTTC.

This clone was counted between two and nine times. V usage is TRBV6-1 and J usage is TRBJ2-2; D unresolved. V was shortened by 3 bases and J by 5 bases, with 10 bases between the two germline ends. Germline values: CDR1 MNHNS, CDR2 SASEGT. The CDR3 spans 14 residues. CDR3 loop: CASSDSSGTGELFF. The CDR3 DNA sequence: TGTGCCAGCAGTGACTCGAGTGGTACCGGGGAGCTGTTTTTT.

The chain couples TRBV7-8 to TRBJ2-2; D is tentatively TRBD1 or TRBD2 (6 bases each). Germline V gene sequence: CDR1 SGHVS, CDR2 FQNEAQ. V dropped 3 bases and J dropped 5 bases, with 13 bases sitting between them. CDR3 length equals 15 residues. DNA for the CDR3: TGTGCCAGCAGCTTGGTACTAGGGGGGACCGGGGAGCTGTTTTTT. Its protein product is CASSLVLGGTGELFF.

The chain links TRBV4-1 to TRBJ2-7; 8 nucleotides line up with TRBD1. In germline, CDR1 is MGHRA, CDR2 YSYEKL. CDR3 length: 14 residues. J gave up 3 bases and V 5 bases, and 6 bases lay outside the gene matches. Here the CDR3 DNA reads TGCGCCAGCAGCGGACAGGGTCCGTTCTACGAGCAGTACTTC. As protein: CASSGQGPFYEQYF.

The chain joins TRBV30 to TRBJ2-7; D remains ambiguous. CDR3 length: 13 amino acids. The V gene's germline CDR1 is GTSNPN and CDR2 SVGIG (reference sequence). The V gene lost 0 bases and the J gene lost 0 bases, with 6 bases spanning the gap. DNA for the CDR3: TGTGCCTGGAGTGTCGGGTTCTCCTACGAGCAGTACTTC. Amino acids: CAWSVGFSYEQYF.

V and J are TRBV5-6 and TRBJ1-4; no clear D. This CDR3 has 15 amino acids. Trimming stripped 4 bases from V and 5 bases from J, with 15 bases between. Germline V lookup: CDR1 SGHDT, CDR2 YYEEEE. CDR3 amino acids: CASSRWTLANEKLFF. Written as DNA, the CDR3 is TGTGCCAGCAGCCGATGGACTTTGGCAAATGAAAAACTGTTTTTT.

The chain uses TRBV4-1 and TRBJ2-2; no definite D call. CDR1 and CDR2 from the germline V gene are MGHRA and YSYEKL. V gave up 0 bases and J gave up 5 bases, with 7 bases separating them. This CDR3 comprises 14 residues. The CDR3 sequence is CASSQEGRTGELFF. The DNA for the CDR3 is TGCGCCAGCAGCCAAGAGGGTCGGACCGGGGAGCTGTTTTTT.

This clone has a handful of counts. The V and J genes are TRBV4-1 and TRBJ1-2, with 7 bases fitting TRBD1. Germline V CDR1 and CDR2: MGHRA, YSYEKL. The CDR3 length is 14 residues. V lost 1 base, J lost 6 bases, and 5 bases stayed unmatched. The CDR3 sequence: CASSQVRQGHGYTF. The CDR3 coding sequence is TGCGCCAGCAGCCAAGTGAGACAGGGACATGGCTACACCTTC.

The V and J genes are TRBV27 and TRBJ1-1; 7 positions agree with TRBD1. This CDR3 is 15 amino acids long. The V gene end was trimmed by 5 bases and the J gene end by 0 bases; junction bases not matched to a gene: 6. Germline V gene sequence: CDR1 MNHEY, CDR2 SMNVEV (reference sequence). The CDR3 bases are TGTGCCAGCAGTCCCACAGGGGAAGTGAACACTGAAGCTTTCTTT. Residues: CASSPTGEVNTEAFF.

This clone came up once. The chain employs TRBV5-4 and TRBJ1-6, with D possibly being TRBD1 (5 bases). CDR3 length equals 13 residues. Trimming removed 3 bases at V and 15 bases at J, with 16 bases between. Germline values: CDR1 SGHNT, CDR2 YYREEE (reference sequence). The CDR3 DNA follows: TGTGCCAGCAGCTACCATAGAGGACATCTCCTCCACTTT. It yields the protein CASSYHRGHLLHF. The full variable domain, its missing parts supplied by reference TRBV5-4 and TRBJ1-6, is ETGVTQSPTHLIKTRGQQVTLRCSSQSGHNTVSWYQQALGQGPQFIFQYYREEENGRGNFPPRFSGLQFPNYSSELNVNALELDDSALYLCASSYHRGHLLHFGNGTRLTVT.

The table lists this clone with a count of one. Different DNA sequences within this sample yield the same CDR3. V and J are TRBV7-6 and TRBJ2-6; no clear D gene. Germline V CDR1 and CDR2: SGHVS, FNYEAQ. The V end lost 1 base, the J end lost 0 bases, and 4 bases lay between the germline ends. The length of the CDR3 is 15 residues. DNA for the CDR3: TGTGCCAGCAGCTTAGAAATCTCTGGGGCCAACGTCCTGACTTTC. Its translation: CASSLEISGANVLTF.

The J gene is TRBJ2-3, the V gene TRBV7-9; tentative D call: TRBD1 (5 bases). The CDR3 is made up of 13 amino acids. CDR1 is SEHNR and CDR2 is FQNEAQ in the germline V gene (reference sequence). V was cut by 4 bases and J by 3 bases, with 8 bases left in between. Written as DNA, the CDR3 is TGTGCCAGCAGCTACCAGGGAACAGATACGCAGTATTTT. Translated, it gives CASSYQGTDTQYF.

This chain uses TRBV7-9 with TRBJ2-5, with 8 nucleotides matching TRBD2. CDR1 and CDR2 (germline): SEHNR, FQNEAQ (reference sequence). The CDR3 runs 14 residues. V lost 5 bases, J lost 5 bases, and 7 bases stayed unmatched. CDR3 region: CASSRGGTRETQYF. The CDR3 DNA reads TGTGCCAGCAGCCGGGGGGGCACAAGGGAGACCCAGTACTTC. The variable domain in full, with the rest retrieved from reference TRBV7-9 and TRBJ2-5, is DTGVSQNPRHKITKRGQNVTFRCDPISEHNRLYWYRQTLGQGPEFLTYFQNEAQLEKSRLLSDRFSAERPKGSFSTLEIQRTEQGDSAMYLCASSRGGTRETQYFGPGTRLLVL.

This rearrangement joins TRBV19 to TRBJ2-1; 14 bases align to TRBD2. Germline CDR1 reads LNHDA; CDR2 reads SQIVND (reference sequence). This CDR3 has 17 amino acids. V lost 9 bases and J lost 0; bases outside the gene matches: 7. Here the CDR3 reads CASQGLAGESSYNEQFF. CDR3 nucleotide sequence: TGTGCCAGCCAGGGACTAGCGGGGGAGAGCTCCTACAATGAGCAGTTCTTC.

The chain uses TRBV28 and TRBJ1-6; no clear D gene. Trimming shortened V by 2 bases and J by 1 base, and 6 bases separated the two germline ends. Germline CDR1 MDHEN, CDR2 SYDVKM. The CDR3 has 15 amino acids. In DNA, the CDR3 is TGTGCCAGCAGTTTAGACGGATCCTATAATTCACCCCTCCACTTT. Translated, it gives CASSLDGSYNSPLHF. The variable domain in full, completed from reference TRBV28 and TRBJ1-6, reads DVKVTQSSRYLVKRTGEKVFLECVQDMDHENMFWYRQDPGLGLRLIYFSYDVKMKEKGDIPEGYSVSREKKERFSLILESASTNQTSMYLCASSLDGSYNSPLHFGNGTRLTVT.

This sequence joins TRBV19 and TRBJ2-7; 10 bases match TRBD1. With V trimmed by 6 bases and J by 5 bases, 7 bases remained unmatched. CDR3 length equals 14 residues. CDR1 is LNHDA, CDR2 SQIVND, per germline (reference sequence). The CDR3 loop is CASSPGQGLDEQYF. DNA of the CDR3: TGTGCCAGTAGCCCGGGACAGGGGCTTGACGAGCAGTACTTC.

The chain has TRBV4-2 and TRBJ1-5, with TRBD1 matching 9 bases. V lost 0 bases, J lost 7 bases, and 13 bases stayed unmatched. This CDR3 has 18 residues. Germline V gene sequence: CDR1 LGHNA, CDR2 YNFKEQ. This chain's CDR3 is CASSQETTGGSPQQPQHF. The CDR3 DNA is TGTGCCAGCAGCCAAGAAACGACAGGGGGTTCCCCTCAACAGCCCCAGCATTTT.

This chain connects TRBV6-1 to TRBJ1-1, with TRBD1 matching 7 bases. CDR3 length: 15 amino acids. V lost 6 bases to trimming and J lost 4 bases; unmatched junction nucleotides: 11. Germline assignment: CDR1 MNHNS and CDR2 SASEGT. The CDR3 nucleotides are TGTGCCAGCAGCCCTCCGACAGGGATGGGCACTGAAGCTTTCTTT. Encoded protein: CASSPPTGMGTEAFF.

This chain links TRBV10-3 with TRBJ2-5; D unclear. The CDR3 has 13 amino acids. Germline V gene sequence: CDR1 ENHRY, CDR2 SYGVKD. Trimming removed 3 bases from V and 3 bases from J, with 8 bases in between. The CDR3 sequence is CAISEYVEETQYF. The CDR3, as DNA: TGTGCCATCAGTGAATATGTAGAAGAGACCCAGTACTTC.